This TCR beta chain was sequenced for a study of CD8+ T cells in alopecia areata. Study-wide findings and caveats: Numerous expanded lesional clones remained in scalp and blood during tofacitinib.

Sequencing used cDNA as its template, made by extracting RNA and reverse transcribing it. Profiling relied on immunoSEQ multiplex PCR, and the TCRdb table lists in-frame clones only, not all of them. Of around 99,000 clones listed, 84% were seen once; the top ten hold over 20%. Germline V gives CDR1 ENHRY, CDR2 SYGVKD. The CDR3 spans 13 residues. V gave up 4 bases and J gave up 5 bases, with 11 bases separating them. Described treatment: oral pan-JAK inhibitor, 5-10 mg twice daily. Comments on this clone: As yet, its antigen is unknown.

Specimen: CD8+ T cells sorted from blood, collected at week 24, from a patient treated with tofacitinib. The chain joins TRBV10-3 to TRBJ2-5; D call uncertain. The receptor comes from a human donor with alopecia areata. This CDR3 is CAISAEGRETQYF. The DNA of the CDR3 is TGTGCCATCAGTGCTGAAGGCCGGGAGACCCAGTACTTC.